This T cell receptor beta chain is drawn from a study of T cell responses to AZD1222 COVID-19 vaccine. This clone appeared a single time. Its antigen is still unknown. Study-level findings and limits: Donors were chiefly white British, with a greater number of females, and clonal diversity was perhaps underestimated. CD4 TCRs linked to vaccination spanned spike, dominating at 160-218 and 743-854. Once two AZD1222 doses were given, Spike-specific TCR breadth and depth went up.

Data came from immunoSEQ multiplex PCR; TCRdb stores just in-frame clones and leaves some out. This table has 90,000 to 100,000 clones, over 75% appearing once. Germline lookup yields CDR1 LNHDA and CDR2 SQIVND (reference sequence). V trimming: 3 bases; J trimming: 1 base; junction bases outside the gene matches: 1. The CDR3 is 15 residues long. V gene TRBV19 combines with J gene TRBJ2-3; TRBD2 matches 10 bases. Source: peripheral blood, taken 28 days after the second AZD1222 dose. This TCR derives from an adult who received the AZD1222 COVID-19 vaccine. In DNA form, the CDR3 reads TGTGCCAGTAGTATCCTAGCGGGGGGCACAGATACGCAGTATTTT. Its translation: CASSILAGGTDTQYF.